The rows below give T cell receptor beta chains drawn from one sample of a study of T cell responses to AZD1222 COVID-19 vaccine. The table came from immunoSEQ multiplex PCR; TCRdb's copy has only in-frame clones and leaves some out. Altogether 100,000 to 150,000 clones are present, more than 80% being singletons, with the ten largest covering approximately 3.1%. This specimen was peripheral blood, taken on day 0 of AZD1222 vaccination. These receptors were taken from an adult in good health. CDR3s include the opening cysteine and the closing phenylalanine or tryptophan. D genes are given only for firm matches. The size entry is marked missing in some rows and otherwise reads once, few, many or a size class.

abundance: -
j_gene: TRBJ1-2
v_gene: TRBV4-3
d_gene: TRBD1
CDR3aa: CASSQDRTGDSYGYTF
CDR3nt: TGCGCCAGCAGCCAAGATCGGACAGGGGATAGCTATGGCTACACCTTC

abundance: -
j_gene: TRBJ2-2
v_gene: TRBV19
d_gene: -
CDR3aa: CASSIRGTGELFF
CDR3nt: TGTGCCAGTAGTATCCGGGGCACCGGGGAGCTGTTTTTT

abundance: -
j_gene: TRBJ1-3
v_gene: TRBV15
d_gene: -
CDR3aa: CATSRDTRGSGNTIYF
CDR3nt: TGTGCCACCAGCAGAGATACGCGGGGCTCTGGAAACACCATATATTTT

abundance: few
j_gene: TRBJ2-7
v_gene: TRBV20-1
d_gene: -
CDR3aa: CSASSGHEQYF
CDR3nt: TGCAGTGCCTCCTCGGGGCACGAGCAGTACTTC

abundance: -
j_gene: TRBJ2-2
v_gene: TRBV7-3
d_gene: TRBD2
CDR3aa: CASSPQAGANTGELFF
CDR3nt: TGTGCCAGCAGCCCTCAAGCGGGAGCAAACACCGGGGAGCTGTTTTTT

abundance: -
j_gene: TRBJ2-1
v_gene: TRBV18
d_gene: TRBD2
CDR3aa: CASSPLSGGPRNEQFF
CDR3nt: TGTGCCAGCTCTCCCCTATCGGGAGGGCCGAGGAATGAGCAGTTCTTC

abundance: -
j_gene: TRBJ1-5
v_gene: TRBV5-5
d_gene: TRBD1
CDR3aa: CASSLVGTEYQPQHF
CDR3nt: TGTGCCAGCAGCTTGGTGGGGACAGAATATCAGCCCCAGCATTTT

abundance: -
j_gene: TRBJ2-2
v_gene: TRBV3-1/TRBV3-2
d_gene: -
CDR3aa: CASSYSYLTGELFF
CDR3nt: TGTGCCAGCAGCTATAGTTACCTCACCGGGGAGCTGTTTTTT

abundance: -
j_gene: TRBJ1-6
v_gene: TRBV10-1
d_gene: -
CDR3aa: CASSEISLHF
CDR3nt: TGCGCCAGCAGTGAAATCTCCCTCCACTTT

abundance: -
j_gene: TRBJ1-2
v_gene: TRBV28
d_gene: -
CDR3aa: CASTPTENYGYTF
CDR3nt: TGTGCCAGCACCCCTACAGAAAACTATGGCTACACCTTC

abundance: -
j_gene: TRBJ2-2
v_gene: TRBV5-8
d_gene: -
CDR3aa: CASSSRHSANTGELFF
CDR3nt: TGTGCCAGCAGCTCCAGACACTCAGCGAACACCGGGGAGCTGTTTTTT

abundance: -
j_gene: TRBJ2-3
v_gene: TRBV11-2
d_gene: TRBD2
CDR3aa: CASSSGTSGRRFADTQYF
CDR3nt: TGTGCCAGCAGCTCCGGGACTAGCGGGAGGAGGTTCGCAGATACGCAGTATTTT

abundance: -
j_gene: TRBJ1-4
v_gene: TRBV7-8
d_gene: -
CDR3aa: CASSGAGQDEKLFF
CDR3nt: TGTGCCAGCAGCGGGGCCGGGCAGGATGAAAAACTGTTTTTT

abundance: -
j_gene: TRBJ1-4
v_gene: TRBV15
d_gene: -
CDR3aa: CATSREGGSGKLFF
CDR3nt: TGTGCCACCAGCAGAGAAGGGGGAAGTGGAAAACTGTTTTTT

abundance: -
j_gene: TRBJ1-2
v_gene: TRBV10-3
d_gene: -
CDR3aa: CAIMALYYGYTF
CDR3nt: TGTGCCATCATGGCCCTTTACTATGGCTACACCTTC

abundance: -
j_gene: TRBJ1-6
v_gene: TRBV7-2
d_gene: -
CDR3aa: CASSPKAGTSNSPLHF
CDR3nt: TGTGCCAGCAGCCCGAAGGCCGGGACATCGAATTCACCCCTCCACTTT

abundance: -
j_gene: TRBJ2-1
v_gene: TRBV28
d_gene: -
CDR3aa: CASVPTGVSYNEQFF
CDR3nt: TGTGCCAGCGTCCCTACGGGAGTTTCCTACAATGAGCAGTTCTTC

abundance: -
j_gene: TRBJ1-1
v_gene: TRBV11-3
d_gene: -
CDR3aa: CASSLQLGAEAFF
CDR3nt: TGTGCCAGCAGCCTGCAGCTGGGGGCTGAAGCTTTCTTT

abundance: -
j_gene: TRBJ1-3
v_gene: TRBV15
d_gene: -
CDR3aa: CATSISSGNTIYF
CDR3nt: TGTGCCACCAGCATATCCTCTGGAAACACCATATATTTT

abundance: -
j_gene: TRBJ1-5
v_gene: TRBV7-2
d_gene: -
CDR3aa: CASSLGRPVSNQPQHF
CDR3nt: TGTGCCAGCAGCTTAGGCCGACCGGTGAGCAATCAGCCCCAGCATTTT

abundance: -
j_gene: TRBJ2-5
v_gene: TRBV4-1
d_gene: -
CDR3aa: CASSQGARGETQYF
CDR3nt: TGCGCCAGCAGCCAAGGCGCCAGGGGAGAGACCCAGTACTTC

abundance: -
j_gene: TRBJ2-1
v_gene: TRBV6-5
d_gene: -
CDR3aa: CASSYSPSSYNEQFF
CDR3nt: TGTGCCAGCAGTTACTCCCCGAGTTCCTACAATGAGCAGTTCTTC

abundance: -
j_gene: TRBJ1-4
v_gene: TRBV9
d_gene: TRBD1
CDR3aa: CASSARPGTGKEKLFF
CDR3nt: TGTGCCAGCAGCGCCCGTCCCGGGACAGGGAAGGAAAAACTGTTTTTT

abundance: -
j_gene: TRBJ1-1
v_gene: TRBV20-1
d_gene: TRBD1
CDR3aa: CSASEGAENTEAFF
CDR3nt: TGCAGTGCTAGTGAGGGGGCAGAGAACACTGAAGCTTTCTTT

abundance: -
j_gene: TRBJ1-6
v_gene: TRBV14
d_gene: -
CDR3aa: CASSQDTANSPLHF
CDR3nt: TGTGCCAGCAGCCAAGATACAGCTAATTCACCCCTCCACTTT

abundance: -
j_gene: TRBJ1-5
v_gene: TRBV5-1
d_gene: -
CDR3aa: CASTLQGSHQPQHF
CDR3nt: TGCGCCAGCACCCTACAGGGAAGTCATCAGCCCCAGCATTTT

abundance: -
j_gene: TRBJ2-1
v_gene: TRBV2
d_gene: -
CDR3aa: CASSWIGGSVRNEQFF
CDR3nt: TGTGCCAGCAGCTGGATCGGCGGGTCGGTCAGGAATGAGCAGTTCTTC

abundance: -
j_gene: TRBJ1-5
v_gene: TRBV3-1/TRBV3-2
d_gene: -
CDR3aa: CASSQSGINQPQHF
CDR3nt: TGTGCCAGCAGCCAATCCGGAATCAACCAGCCCCAGCATTTT

abundance: -
j_gene: TRBJ2-7
v_gene: TRBV9
d_gene: TRBD1
CDR3aa: CASSRTAGGTGSYEQYF
CDR3nt: TGTGCCAGCAGTCGAACCGCCGGGGGGACAGGGAGCTACGAGCAGTACTTC

abundance: -
j_gene: TRBJ2-5
v_gene: TRBV6-1
d_gene: TRBD1
CDR3aa: CASSESTGGPETQYF
CDR3nt: TGTGCCAGCAGTGAATCAACAGGGGGCCCGGAGACCCAGTACTTC

abundance: -
j_gene: TRBJ1-6
v_gene: TRBV15
d_gene: -
CDR3aa: CATSAAPGPTLGPLHF
CDR3nt: TGTGCCACCAGCGCTGCCCCGGGACCGACTTTAGGACCCCTCCACTTT

abundance: -
j_gene: TRBJ1-1
v_gene: TRBV5-1
d_gene: -
CDR3aa: CASSLDAGDTEAFF
CDR3nt: TGCGCCAGCAGCTTGGATGCGGGGGACACTGAAGCTTTCTTT

abundance: -
j_gene: TRBJ2-7
v_gene: TRBV6-2/TRBV6-3
d_gene: TRBD2
CDR3aa: CASSRQASGVRRPEQYF
CDR3nt: TGTGCCAGCAGTCGCCAGGCTAGCGGGGTTCGGCGTCCCGAGCAGTACTTC

abundance: -
j_gene: TRBJ1-2
v_gene: TRBV5-1
d_gene: TRBD1
CDR3aa: CASSPRQGEAYGYTF
CDR3nt: TGCGCCAGCAGCCCCCGACAGGGGGAGGCCTATGGCTACACCTTC

abundance: -
j_gene: TRBJ1-1
v_gene: TRBV28
d_gene: -
CDR3aa: CATRGGWRTEAFF
CDR3nt: TGTGCCACCCGGGGAGGATGGCGCACTGAAGCTTTCTTT

abundance: -
j_gene: TRBJ2-7
v_gene: TRBV6-5
d_gene: -
CDR3aa: CASSQGLPFSYEQYF
CDR3nt: TGTGCCAGCAGTCAGGGTCTTCCTTTCTCCTACGAGCAGTACTTC

abundance: -
j_gene: TRBJ2-5
v_gene: TRBV5-1
d_gene: -
CDR3aa: CASSLQGGETQYF
CDR3nt: TGCGCCAGCAGCTTACAGGGAGGAGAGACCCAGTACTTC

abundance: -
j_gene: TRBJ1-1
v_gene: TRBV7-8
d_gene: -
CDR3aa: CASSLNQNTEAFF
CDR3nt: TGTGCCAGCAGCTTGAACCAGAACACTGAAGCTTTCTTT

abundance: once
j_gene: TRBJ2-5
v_gene: TRBV5-8
d_gene: TRBD1
CDR3aa: CASSSGFLRRGPETQYF
CDR3nt: TGTGCCAGCAGCTCAGGGTTTTTACGAAGGGGGCCAGAGACCCAGTACTTC

abundance: once
j_gene: TRBJ1-3
v_gene: TRBV18
d_gene: -
CDR3aa: CASSPLGGTGNTIYF
CDR3nt: TGTGCCAGCTCACCATTGGGGGGTACTGGAAACACCATATATTTT

abundance: -
j_gene: TRBJ1-6
v_gene: TRBV30
d_gene: TRBD1
CDR3aa: CAWSEVGRQGNSPLHF
CDR3nt: TGTGCCTGGAGTGAAGTCGGGAGACAGGGTAATTCACCCCTCCACTTT

abundance: -
j_gene: TRBJ1-2
v_gene: TRBV12-3/TRBV12-4
d_gene: -
CDR3aa: CASSGGGRGLPF
CDR3nt: TGTGCCAGCAGCGGCGGGGGCAGGGGCCTCCCCTTC

abundance: -
j_gene: TRBJ2-7
v_gene: TRBV7-2
d_gene: TRBD2
CDR3aa: CASSVPWAGGYEQYF
CDR3nt: TGTGCCAGCAGCGTTCCTTGGGCGGGGGGGTACGAGCAGTACTTC

abundance: -
j_gene: TRBJ1-4
v_gene: TRBV11-2
d_gene: -
CDR3aa: CASRLGQPGGEKLFF
CDR3nt: TGTGCCAGCAGATTAGGACAGCCTGGGGGTGAAAAACTGTTTTTT

abundance: -
j_gene: TRBJ1-3
v_gene: TRBV10-3
d_gene: -
CDR3aa: CAILVVDGNTIYF
CDR3nt: TGTGCCATCCTCGTTGTGGATGGAAACACCATATATTTT

abundance: -
j_gene: TRBJ2-7
v_gene: TRBV12-3/TRBV12-4
d_gene: -
CDR3aa: CASSPRGPHEQYF
CDR3nt: TGTGCCAGCAGCCCCAGGGGTCCACACGAGCAGTACTTC

abundance: -
j_gene: TRBJ1-1
v_gene: TRBV2
d_gene: -
CDR3aa: CASQWGRENTEAFF
CDR3nt: TGTGCCAGCCAGTGGGGCAGGGAGAACACTGAAGCTTTCTTT

abundance: -
j_gene: TRBJ2-3
v_gene: TRBV7-2
d_gene: TRBD2
CDR3aa: CASSWERERLFTDTQYF
CDR3nt: TGTGCCAGCAGCTGGGAGCGGGAGCGCTTGTTCACAGATACGCAGTATTTT

abundance: -
j_gene: TRBJ2-5
v_gene: TRBV19
d_gene: -
CDR3aa: CASSITRAQETQYF
CDR3nt: TGTGCCAGTAGTATCACTCGGGCACAAGAGACCCAGTACTTC

abundance: -
j_gene: TRBJ2-3
v_gene: TRBV4-3
d_gene: -
CDR3aa: CASSQEGLADTQYF
CDR3nt: TGCGCCAGCAGCCAAGAAGGCCTCGCAGATACGCAGTATTTT